The present TCR beta chain was sequenced within a study of T cell responses to AZD1222 COVID-19 vaccine. Libraries were prepared by immunoSEQ multiplex PCR; TCRdb keeps only in-frame clonotypes and omits some of them. Of around 130,000 clones listed, about nine tenths are singletons. V dropped 7 bases and J dropped 3; count of bases not matched to a gene: 11. Per germline, CDR1 SNHLY and CDR2 FYNNEI. The CDR3 sequence is 16 residues long. This material consisted of peripheral blood, taken 28 days after the second AZD1222 dose. The origin of this receptor is an adult who received the AZD1222 COVID-19 vaccine. The chain employs TRBV2 and TRBJ1-4; 7 nucleotides match TRBD1. CDR3 sequence: CASIWSRGLSNEKLFF. The CDR3 nucleotides read TGTGCCAGCATTTGGAGTAGGGGGCTGTCTAATGAAAAACTGTTTTTT.